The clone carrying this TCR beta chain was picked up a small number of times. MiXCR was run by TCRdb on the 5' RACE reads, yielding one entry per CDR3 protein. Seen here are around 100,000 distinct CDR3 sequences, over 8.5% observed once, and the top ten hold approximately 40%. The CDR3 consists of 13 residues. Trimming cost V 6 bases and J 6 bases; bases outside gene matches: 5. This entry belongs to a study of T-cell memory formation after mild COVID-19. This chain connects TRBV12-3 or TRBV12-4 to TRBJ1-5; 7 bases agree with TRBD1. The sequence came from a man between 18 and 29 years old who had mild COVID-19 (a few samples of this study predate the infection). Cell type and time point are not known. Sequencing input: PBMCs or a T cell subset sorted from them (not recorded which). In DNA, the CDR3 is TGTGCCAGCAGCAGGACAGGTTCTCAGCCCCAGCATTTT. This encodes CASSRTGSQPQHF.